The clone carrying this T cell receptor (beta chain) turned up a few times. The sample belongs to a study of spatial heterogeneity in lung cancer. Study details: Alpha-chain sequences were consistently detected in smaller numbers than beta-chain sequences.

CDR1 MDHEN and CDR2 SYDVKM come from the germline V gene. With V trimmed by 7 bases and J by 4 bases, 14 bases remained unmatched. The CDR3 consists of 16 residues. Every individual TCR cDNA molecule carried its own unique molecular identifier, which allowed correction of PCR and sequencing errors. A single record per CDR3 protein comes from TCRdb applying MiXCR to the 5' RACE reads. The table includes some 38,000 distinct CDR3 sequences, approximately 3% detected once. Time point described: sample taken at primary tumor resection. The 65 or so donors had untreated early-stage non-small cell lung cancer. Researchers sequenced whole RNA taken from tumor, nontumor lung or frozen PBMC without sorting.

The sequenced sample was normal lung tissue next to the tumor, obtained at surgery. The genes are TRBV28 and TRBJ2-3; 7 positions match TRBD2. The sequence derives from a male donor with early-stage non-small cell lung cancer. CDR3 nucleotide sequence: TGTGCCAGCACCCCGGCGGGCGGGGGAAGCCCAGATACGCAGTATTTT. It codes for CASTPAGGGSPDTQYF.